This entry concerns a single TCR beta chain. The antigen remains undetermined. The assay ran at deep level. On sorted subsets, replicate PCRs used 200 ng DNA, or some 27,000 T cell genomes. The table came from immunoSEQ multiplex PCR; TCRdb's copy has only in-frame clones and leaves some out. The data show roughly 640,000 clones, approximately 79% seen once. This record comes from a study of shared clonotypes between healthy human individuals. Each of the donors was a healthy adult who was HIV-negative and had not had a recent acute infection or vaccination. Whole-study results and caveats: The generation probabilities recorded for non-shared clonotypes fell below those of clonotypes shared by all four donors.

The CDR3 is 16 residues long. The V gene's germline CDR1 is MDHEN and CDR2 SYDVKM. Trimming pared 5 bases from V and 1 base from J, leaving 16 bases between. Sequencing was done on a sample of memory CD4+ T cells sorted from blood. The subset was: CD45RA-negative fraction. This chain connects TRBV28 to TRBJ2-3; D ambiguous. This TCR was sampled from a woman in her twenties or thirties in good health. CDR3 in DNA: TGTGCCAGCAGTCCGCCCCCAGCCACTCGCACAGATACGCAGTATTTT. The encoded protein is CASSPPPATRTDTQYF.